This TCR beta chain was captured in a study of cytomegalovirus exposure and HLA in healthy donors. Study information: Assignment to the Caucasian-associated ancestry cluster applied to more than 75% of the approximately 400 genotyped donors.

Concerning this clone: As yet, its antigen is unknown.

Researchers ran the PCR with 60 Vbeta and 13 Jbeta primers. TCRdb's table, derived via immunoSEQ multiplex PCR, lists solely in-frame clones and lacks some. This specimen shows under 70,000 clones; the ten leading clones hold about 2.1%. The V and J ends lost 3 bases and 4 bases respectively, with 15 bases between them. Per germline, CDR1 SQVTM and CDR2 ANQGSEA. The CDR3 has 14 amino acids. The study's findings and limits: Rarity marked most TCR sequences, yet some public TCRs occurred in many donors.

The sequence came from a woman aged 18-35 years in good health and CMV-seronegative. Sequencing was done on a sample of PBMCs. The V gene is TRBV29-1, the J gene TRBJ1-1; no clear D gene. This CDR3 reads CSVDNLGMGTEAFF. Here the CDR3 DNA reads TGCAGCGTTGATAATCTCGGGATGGGCACTGAAGCTTTCTTT.